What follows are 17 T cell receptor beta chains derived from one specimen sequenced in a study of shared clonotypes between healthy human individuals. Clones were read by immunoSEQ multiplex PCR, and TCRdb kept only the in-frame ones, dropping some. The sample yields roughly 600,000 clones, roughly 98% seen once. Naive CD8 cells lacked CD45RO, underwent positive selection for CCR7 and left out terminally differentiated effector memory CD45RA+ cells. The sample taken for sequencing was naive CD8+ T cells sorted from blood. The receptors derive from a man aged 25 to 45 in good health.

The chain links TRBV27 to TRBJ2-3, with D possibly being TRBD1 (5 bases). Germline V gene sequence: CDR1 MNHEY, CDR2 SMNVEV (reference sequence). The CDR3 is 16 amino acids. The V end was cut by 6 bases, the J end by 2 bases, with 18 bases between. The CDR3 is CASSPTGTLNTDTQYF. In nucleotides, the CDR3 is TGTGCCAGCAGCCCCACAGGAACATTGAACACAGATACGCAGTATTTT.

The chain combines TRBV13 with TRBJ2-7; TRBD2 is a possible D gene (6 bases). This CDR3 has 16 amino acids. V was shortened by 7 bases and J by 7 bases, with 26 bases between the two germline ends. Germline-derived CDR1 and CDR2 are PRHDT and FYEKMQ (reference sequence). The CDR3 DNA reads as TGTGCCAGCACGCCCCCCCTGCTTGGCGGGATGGGGGAGCAGTACTTC. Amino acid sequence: CASTPPLLGGMGEQYF.

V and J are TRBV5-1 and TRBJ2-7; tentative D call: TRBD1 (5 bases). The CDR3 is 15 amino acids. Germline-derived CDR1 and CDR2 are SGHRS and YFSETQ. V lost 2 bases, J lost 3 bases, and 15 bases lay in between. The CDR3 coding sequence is TGCGCCAGCAGCTTTAACCAACAGGACGGCTACGAGCAGTACTTC. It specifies CASSFNQQDGYEQYF.

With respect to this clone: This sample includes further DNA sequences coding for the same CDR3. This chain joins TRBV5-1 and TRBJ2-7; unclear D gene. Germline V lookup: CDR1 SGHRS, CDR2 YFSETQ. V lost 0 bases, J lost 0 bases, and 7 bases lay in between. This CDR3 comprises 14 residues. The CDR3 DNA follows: TGCGCCAGCAGCTTGGGAGCTGGCTCCTACGAGCAGTACTTC. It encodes CASSLGAGSYEQYF.

The CDR3 DNA reads as TGTGCCAGCAGTTACTATGCGGGAGGGACCGGGGAGCTGTTTTTT. Translation: CASSYYAGGTGELFF. The rearrangement joins TRBV6-5 to TRBJ2-2; 9 bases fit TRBD2. After removal of 1 base from V and 5 bases from J, the junction contained 2 bases not matched to a gene. CDR1 and CDR2 (germline): MNHEY, SVGAGI. The length of the CDR3 is 15 residues.

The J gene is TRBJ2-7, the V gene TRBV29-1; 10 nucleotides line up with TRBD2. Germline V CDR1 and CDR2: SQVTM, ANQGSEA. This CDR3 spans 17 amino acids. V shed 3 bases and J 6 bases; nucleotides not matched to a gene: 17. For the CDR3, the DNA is TGCAGCGTTGAGGGTAGGGGAGCGGGAGGGCTCTATACCGAGCAGTACTTC. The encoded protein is CSVEGRGAGGLYTEQYF.

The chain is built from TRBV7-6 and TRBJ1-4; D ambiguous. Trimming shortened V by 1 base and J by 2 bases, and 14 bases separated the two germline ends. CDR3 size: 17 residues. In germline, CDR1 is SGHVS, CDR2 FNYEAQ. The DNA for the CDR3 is TGTGCCAGCAGCTTAGAGGGTCTTGGTTGGACTAATGAAAAACTGTTTTTT. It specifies CASSLEGLGWTNEKLFF. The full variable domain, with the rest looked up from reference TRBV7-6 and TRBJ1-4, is GAGVSQSPRYKVTKRGQDVALRCDPISGHVSLYWYRQALGQGPEFLTYFNYEAQQDKSGLPNDRFSAERPEGSISTLTIQRTEQRDSAMYRCASSLEGLGWTNEKLFFGSGTQLSVL.

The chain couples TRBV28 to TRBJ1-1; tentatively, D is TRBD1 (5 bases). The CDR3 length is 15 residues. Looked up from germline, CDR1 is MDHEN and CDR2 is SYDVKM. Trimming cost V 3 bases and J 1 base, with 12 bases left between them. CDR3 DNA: TGTGCCAGCAGTTTCTCCCAGGGCCGGAACACTGAAGCTTTCTTT. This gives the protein CASSFSQGRNTEAFF.

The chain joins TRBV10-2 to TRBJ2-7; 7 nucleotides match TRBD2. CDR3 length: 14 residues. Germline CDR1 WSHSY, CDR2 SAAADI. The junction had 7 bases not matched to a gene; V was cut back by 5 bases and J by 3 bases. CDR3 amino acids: CASSTVGGSYEQYF. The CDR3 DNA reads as TGCGCCAGCAGTACTGTGGGGGGGAGCTACGAGCAGTACTTC.

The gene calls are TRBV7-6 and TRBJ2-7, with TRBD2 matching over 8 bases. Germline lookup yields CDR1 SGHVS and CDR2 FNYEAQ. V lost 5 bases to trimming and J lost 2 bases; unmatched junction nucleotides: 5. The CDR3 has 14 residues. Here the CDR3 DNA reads TGTGCCAGCAGCGCTAGCGGGCTGACCTACGAGCAGTACTTC. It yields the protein CASSASGLTYEQYF. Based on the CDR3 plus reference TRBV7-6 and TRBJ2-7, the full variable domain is GAGVSQSPRYKVTKRGQDVALRCDPISGHVSLYWYRQALGQGPEFLTYFNYEAQQDKSGLPNDRFSAERPEGSISTLTIQRTEQRDSAMYRCASSASGLTYEQYFGPGTRLTVT.

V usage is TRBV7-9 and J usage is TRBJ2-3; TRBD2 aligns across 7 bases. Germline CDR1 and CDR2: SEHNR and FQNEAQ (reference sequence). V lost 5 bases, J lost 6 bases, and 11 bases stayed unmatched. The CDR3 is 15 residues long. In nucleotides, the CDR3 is TGTGCCAGCAGCCACCGGGACTACCGTATGGATACGCAGTATTTT. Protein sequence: CASSHRDYRMDTQYF. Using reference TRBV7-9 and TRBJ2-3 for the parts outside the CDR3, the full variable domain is DTGVSQNPRHKITKRGQNVTFRCDPISEHNRLYWYRQTLGQGPEFLTYFQNEAQLEKSRLLSDRFSAERPKGSFSTLEIQRTEQGDSAMYLCASSHRDYRMDTQYFGPGTRLTVL.

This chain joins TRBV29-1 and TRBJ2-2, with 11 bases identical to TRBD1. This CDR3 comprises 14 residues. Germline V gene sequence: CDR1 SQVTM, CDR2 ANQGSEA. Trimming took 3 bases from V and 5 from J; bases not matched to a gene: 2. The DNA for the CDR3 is TGCAGCGTTGATGGGACAGGGGGAACCGGGGAGCTGTTTTTT. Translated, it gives CSVDGTGGTGELFF.

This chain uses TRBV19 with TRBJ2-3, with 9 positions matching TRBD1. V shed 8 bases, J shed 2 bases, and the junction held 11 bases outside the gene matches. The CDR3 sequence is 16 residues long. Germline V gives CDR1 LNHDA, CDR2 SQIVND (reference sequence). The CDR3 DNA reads TGTGCCAGTGAGGGGACAGGGAGGTGGTTCACAGATACGCAGTATTTT. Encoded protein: CASEGTGRWFTDTQYF.

Here the CDR3 DNA reads TGCGCCAGCAGCTTGGGTTCAGAAGGGACCCCTTTCCTCTACGAGCAGTACTTC. Protein product: CASSLGSEGTPFLYEQYF. This sequence joins TRBV5-1 and TRBJ2-7, with D perhaps given as TRBD1 or TRBD2 (5 bases each). CDR1 SGHRS and CDR2 YFSETQ come from the germline V gene. The CDR3 sequence is 18 residues long. V was clipped by 0 bases and J by 3 bases, with 22 bases between them.

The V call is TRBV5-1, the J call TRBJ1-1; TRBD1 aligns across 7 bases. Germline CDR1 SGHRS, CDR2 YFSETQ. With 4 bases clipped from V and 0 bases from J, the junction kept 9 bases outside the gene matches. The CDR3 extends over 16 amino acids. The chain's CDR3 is CASSHLPDRVNTEAFF. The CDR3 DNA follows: TGCGCCAGCAGCCACCTTCCCGACAGGGTGAACACTGAAGCTTTCTTT.

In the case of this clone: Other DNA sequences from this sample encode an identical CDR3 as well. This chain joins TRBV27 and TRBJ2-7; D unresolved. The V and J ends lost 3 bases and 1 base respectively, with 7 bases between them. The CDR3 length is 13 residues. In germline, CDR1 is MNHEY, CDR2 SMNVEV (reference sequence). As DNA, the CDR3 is TGTGCCAGCAGTTTTCTAGGGTCCTACGAGCAGTACTTC. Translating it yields CASSFLGSYEQYF.

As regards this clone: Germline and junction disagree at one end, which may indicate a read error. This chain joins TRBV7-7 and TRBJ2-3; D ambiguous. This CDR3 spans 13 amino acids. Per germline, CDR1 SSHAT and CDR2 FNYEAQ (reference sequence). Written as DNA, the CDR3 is TGTGCTAGCAGCGAAGACATTGCAGATACGCAGTATTTT. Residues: CASSEDIADTQYF.